This TCR beta chain was captured by sequencing in a study of cytomegalovirus exposure and HLA in healthy donors. Whole-study findings and limits: A later analysis linked a missense variant in DCLRE1C to the trimming of TCR beta V and J genes. In an earlier analysis, about 87% or about 30%: the productive usage of most TCR beta V segments.

PCR used 60 Vbeta primers and 13 Jbeta primers. In the original processing: In a later analysis, some 10 million of 65 million to 80 million unique beta chains occurred in at least two donors. Sequencing used immunoSEQ multiplex PCR; TCRdb keeps in-frame clones, though not all of them. The V and J calls and clone size come from that table; D and trimming were worked out from the DNA. The table has some 200,000 clones, more than 60% seen once. Points on this clone: Its matching antigen is unknown.

V lost 2 bases and J lost 4, with 15 bases in between. The CDR3 contains 15 residues. Germline V gene lookup returns CDR1 SGHRS and CDR2 YFSETQ. The rearrangement links TRBV5-1 to TRBJ1-2; D is perhaps TRBD1 (5 bases). The receptor was isolated from a middle-aged man in good health and CMV-seronegative. Sequences were obtained from PBMCs. CDR3 DNA: TGCGCCAGCAGCTTTGATGGCAGGGCCCCCTATGGCTACACCTTC. Residues: CASSFDGRAPYGYTF.